The 20 T cell receptor beta chains reported below all come from one sample, sequenced in a study of T cells in localized non-small cell lung cancer. TCRdb's copy holds only in-frame clones and misses some; the assay was immunoSEQ multiplex PCR. The data show tens of thousands of clones, approximately 90% seen once. This specimen consisted of peripheral blood, obtained before any cancer treatment. The source of these receptors is a woman aged 35 to 70 with stage I lung adenocarcinoma.

The CDR3 sequence is CASSTINRADTQYF. CDR3 sequence (DNA): TGTGCCAGCTCAACGATAAATAGGGCAGATACGCAGTATTTT. The genes are TRBV18 and TRBJ2-3; D not certain. Trimming took off 5 bases at V and 4 bases at J, with 13 bases between the two ends. Germline CDR1 reads KGHSH; CDR2 reads LQKENI. The CDR3 is 14 amino acids.

V usage is TRBV28 and J usage is TRBJ2-6; 7 positions match TRBD1. This CDR3 is built from 14 residues. V trimming: 6 bases; J trimming: 5 bases; junction bases outside the gene matches: 4. Germline CDR1 and CDR2: MDHEN and SYDVKM. As DNA, the CDR3 is TGTGCCAGCAGGATACAGGGGCGGGCCAACGTCCTGACTTTC. It encodes CASRIQGRANVLTF.

The rearrangement joins TRBV29-1 to TRBJ1-1; D call uncertain. Trimming left V 5 bases short and J 0 bases short, with 7 bases between. The CDR3 sequence is 12 residues long. Germline V lookup: CDR1 SQVTM, CDR2 ANQGSEA. The CDR3 sequence: CSVSQLNTEAFF. The DNA for the CDR3 is TGCAGCGTTTCGCAGCTGAACACTGAAGCTTTCTTT.

The V gene is TRBV6-5, the J gene TRBJ1-1; D unresolved. In germline, CDR1 is MNHEY, CDR2 SVGAGI. Trimming pared 7 bases from V and 3 bases from J, leaving 12 bases between. This CDR3 comprises 13 residues. The CDR3 is CASNGRRYTEAFF. CDR3 sequence (DNA): TGTGCCAGCAACGGGAGGAGATACACTGAAGCTTTCTTT.

This chain joins TRBV7-6 and TRBJ2-3; 11 nucleotides match TRBD2. Per the germline V gene, CDR1 is SGHVS and CDR2 is FNYEAQ. The junction had 4 bases not matched to a gene; V was cut back by 5 bases and J by 3 bases. The length of the CDR3 is 15 residues. The CDR3: CASSDRLAGTDTQYF. In DNA form, the CDR3 reads TGTGCCAGCAGCGACCGACTAGCGGGGACAGATACGCAGTATTTT. Supplemented by reference TRBV7-6 and TRBJ2-3, the full variable domain reads GAGVSQSPRYKVTKRGQDVALRCDPISGHVSLYWYRQALGQGPEFLTYFNYEAQQDKSGLPNDRFSAERPEGSISTLTIQRTEQRDSAMYRCASSDRLAGTDTQYFGPGTRLTVL.

The CDR3 sequence is CASSLVRSYEQYF. DNA for the CDR3: TGTGCCAGCAGTTTAGTTCGGTCCTACGAGCAGTACTTC. The chain is built from TRBV28 and TRBJ2-7; no firm D call. Germline V gene lookup returns CDR1 MDHEN and CDR2 SYDVKM. The length of the CDR3 is 13 residues. With 2 bases removed from V and 1 base from J, the gap between germline ends came to 6 bases.

The chain's CDR3 is CASSVVDGGLDGQYF. In DNA, the CDR3 is TGCGCCAGCAGCGTGGTTGATGGGGGGCTCGACGGGCAGTACTTC. This sequence joins TRBV5-1 and TRBJ2-7; TRBD1 or TRBD2 may be the D gene (6 bases each). Trimming shortened V by 4 bases and J by 9 bases, and 23 bases separated the two germline ends. Germline CDR1 and CDR2: SGHRS and YFSETQ. The CDR3 spans 15 residues.

The chain couples TRBV25-1 to TRBJ1-1; TRBD1 agrees at 7 bases. The CDR3 length is 12 residues. V lost 5 bases to trimming and J lost 4 bases; unmatched junction nucleotides: 1. CDR1 and CDR2 (germline): MGHDK, SYGVNS. The CDR3 DNA is TGTGCCAGCAGTCGGGACAGCACTGAAGCTTTCTTT. Its protein is CASSRDSTEAFF.

The chain employs TRBV18 and TRBJ2-4; D is ambiguous. Looked up from germline, CDR1 is KGHSH and CDR2 is LQKENI. There are 14 residues in the CDR3. V was trimmed by 3 bases and J by 1 base, leaving 7 bases between them. The CDR3 sequence: CASSPAPAKNIQYF. CDR3 nucleotide sequence: TGTGCCAGCTCACCCGCCCCGGCCAAAAACATTCAGTACTTC.

The V call is TRBV5-5, the J call TRBJ2-7; the D gene is possibly TRBD1 (5 bases). Between the trimmed V and J ends, which lost 4 bases and 3 bases, there was a span of 14 bases. This CDR3 has 14 amino acids. CDR1 and CDR2 from the germline V gene are SGHKS and YYEKEE (reference sequence). The CDR3 sequence is CASSLSPGNYEQYF. CDR3 sequence (DNA): TGTGCCAGCAGCCTATCCCCAGGGAACTACGAGCAGTACTTC.

This chain connects TRBV5-4 to TRBJ2-7; D is possibly TRBD2 (6 bases). V lost 4 bases to trimming and J lost 6 bases, with 14 bases between them. The CDR3 totals 13 residues. CDR1 is SGHNT, CDR2 YYREEE, per germline (reference sequence). DNA of the CDR3: TGTGCCAGCAGCCGGGACGAGGAGGGCGAGCAGTACTTC. Translated: CASSRDEEGEQYF.

The chain employs TRBV5-4 and TRBJ1-5; D is uncertain. Germline CDR1 reads SGHNT; CDR2 reads YYREEE (reference sequence). This CDR3 region has 14 residues. Trimming removed 0 bases at V and 5 bases at J, with 9 bases between. DNA of the CDR3: TGTGCCAGCAGCTTGGGTGGACCCGATCAGCCCCAGCATTTT. Residues: CASSLGGPDQPQHF.

This clone was observed once. V usage is TRBV21-1 and J usage is TRBJ1-5. TRBV21-1 is annotated as a pseudogene. CDR3 length equals 16 residues. The CDR3 protein is CASSIRDPRSNQPQHF. The CDR3 DNA follows: TGTGCCAGCAGCATCCGGGACCCAAGGAGCAATCAGCCCCAGCATTTT.

This sequence joins TRBV28 and TRBJ1-1; D unresolved. V lost 2 bases and J 7 bases, leaving 14 bases between the germline ends. Germline values: CDR1 MDHEN, CDR2 SYDVKM. The CDR3 runs 14 residues. The CDR3 spells CASSLAGKLLEAFF. The CDR3 region has the DNA TGTGCCAGCAGTTTAGCCGGGAAACTCCTTGAAGCTTTCTTT.

The CDR3 DNA sequence: TGTGCCACCGTGTCCCGGGAGCGAAATTCACCCCTCCACTTT. Translating gives CATVSRERNSPLHF. The chain carries TRBV19 and TRBJ1-6; D uncertain. Trimming shortened V by 10 bases and J by 7 bases, and 17 bases separated the two germline ends. The CDR3 runs 14 residues. Germline loops: CDR1 LNHDA, CDR2 SQIVND (reference sequence).

The chain uses TRBV18 and TRBJ2-1; TRBD1 matches at 8 bases. Germline trimming cut 1 base from V and 8 bases from J; bases unmatched to any gene: 7. From germline, CDR1 is KGHSH and CDR2 LQKENI. The CDR3 extends over 15 amino acids. The CDR3 protein is CASSPRGQVGDEQFF. In nucleotides, the CDR3 is TGTGCCAGCTCACCACGGGGACAGGTGGGAGATGAGCAGTTCTTC.

This sequence joins TRBV5-1 and TRBJ2-7, with TRBD1 identical over 8 bases. The V and J ends lost 0 bases and 1 base, in that order; junction bases with no gene match: 6. CDR3 length: 16 residues. Germline lookup yields CDR1 SGHRS and CDR2 YFSETQ. This chain's CDR3 is CASSLGQGALSYEQYF. CDR3 nucleotides: TGCGCCAGCAGCTTGGGCCAGGGGGCGCTTTCCTACGAGCAGTACTTC.

V usage is TRBV2 and J usage is TRBJ2-7, with 7 nucleotides matching TRBD1. The germline CDR1 and CDR2 sequences are SNHLY and FYNNEI. After removal of 7 bases from V and 4 bases from J, the junction contained 4 bases not matched to a gene. This CDR3 is built from 12 residues. This CDR3 is CASNPGGYEQYF. The CDR3 DNA reads as TGTGCCAGCAACCCAGGGGGTTACGAGCAGTACTTC.

J is TRBJ1-4 and V is TRBV11-3; TRBD1 matches 8 bases. This CDR3 contains 13 residues. Trimming cost V 5 bases and J 11 bases; bases outside gene matches: 7. Germline loops: CDR1 SGHNT, CDR2 YENEEA. CDR3 DNA: TGTGCCAGCAGCAAGGGACAGGAGAATAAACTGTTTTTT. It translates to CASSKGQENKLFF.

This sequence joins TRBV5-1 and TRBJ1-1; D gene ambiguous. There are 13 residues in the CDR3. V gave up 4 bases and J gave up 11 bases, with 18 bases separating them. Germline V gives CDR1 SGHRS, CDR2 YFSETQ. CDR3 sequence reads: CASSLQDYGVAFF. CDR3 bases: TGCGCCAGCAGCCTCCAAGACTACGGGGTGGCTTTCTTT.